A selection of T cell receptor beta chains follows, all from one sample in a study of Graves' ophthalmopathy and Graves' hyperthyroidism. Each CDR3 protein gets one entry after TCRdb re-called the multiplex PCR reads with MiXCR. The repertoire consists of approximately 700,000 distinct CDR3 sequences, with around 40% occurring once and the leading ten covering less than 55%. The sample comprised peripheral blood. These receptors were taken from an adult man with Graves' ophthalmopathy. The conserved cysteine and the conserved F or W are not part of the CDR3 here.

v_call,j_call,cdr3_aa
TRBV6-6,TRBJ2-5,ASSRKGGSGTQY
TRBV20-1,TRBJ1-6,SALSTNYNSPLH
TRBV25-1,TRBJ1-1,ASSLRLLLMNTEAF
TRBV10-3,TRBJ2-7,AISESGGGSEQY
TRBV7-9,TRBJ2-7,ASTPSAMEGEDEQY
TRBV10-3,TRBJ1-5,ASEDRGGQPQH
TRBV7-9,TRBJ1-1,ASSIGSLGPEAF
TRBV9,TRBJ1-6,ASSLPPDGGSDNSPLH
TRBV7-6,TRBJ1-4,ASSEGQANEKLF
TRBV20-1,TRBJ2-7,SASPGTSVSYEQY
TRBV13,TRBJ1-1,ASSLDDGGGSTEAF
TRBV2,TRBJ1-4,ASSGTGGKLF
TRBV29-1,TRBJ2-7,SVSGQGASYEQY
TRBV9,TRBJ1-2,ASSVDRPPLGLT
TRBV7-9,TRBJ1-2,ASSSGAGNYGYT
TRBV7-9,TRBJ1-6,ASSDGITGNSPLH
TRBV4-3,TRBJ2-7,ASSPSRGAFLEQY
TRBV10-3,TRBJ2-7,AISESMRDRRSYEQY
TRBV4-1,TRBJ2-7,ASSQDLGEDEQY
TRBV19,TRBJ1-6,ASRTSGTGFSPLH
TRBV19,TRBJ2-7,ASSVGQGLSYEQY
TRBV29-1,TRBJ1-1,SVSFREDTEAF
TRBV2,TRBJ1-2,ASSRKRGGSYGYT
TRBV9,TRBJ2-2,ASSVGRSHTGELF
TRBV7-3,TRBJ1-1,AGEHTEAF
TRBV9,TRBJ1-1,ASSRDRAVEAF
TRBV19,TRBJ1-1,ASSQDPGGSTEAF